The T cell receptor (beta chain) described here comes from a study of blood T cells in healthy people across ages. At the level of the study: Per two T cells, about one barcoded beta molecule was captured through template switching. Study-wide points: Unsorted PBMCs ruled out conclusive naive versus antigen-experienced comparison.

Combining a sample-barcoded 5' primer with a J-beta primer mix, a second PCR ran for 7 to 11 cycles. TCRdb processed the 5' RACE reads anew with MiXCR; each CDR3 protein has one entry. The sample holds 1.5 million to 2 million distinct CDR3 sequences; roughly 28% are singletons and the top ten take over 7%. From germline, CDR1 is DFQATT and CDR2 SNEGSKA (reference sequence). CDR3 length equals 14 residues. Trimming removed 6 bases at V and 5 bases at J, with 18 bases between. Those donating, healthy Caucasian individuals from Russia, were aged roughly 6 to 90. The extraction recovered at least 5 micrograms of total RNA per sample. In regard to this clonotype: No antigen is known for it.

This chain links TRBV20-1 with TRBJ2-3, with D perhaps matching TRBD2 (6 bases). The material sequenced was blood. The source is a woman in her 30s in good health. Written as DNA, the CDR3 is TGCAGTGCCCAAGAGGGGCGGGGAATAGATACGCAGTATTTT. Translation gives CSAQEGRGIDTQYF.